A few counts support the clone carrying this T cell receptor (beta chain). The antigen remains undetermined. Following autologous stem cell transplantation, relapse occurred in every patient, and exposure to brentuximab vedotin varied. Patients reached a best response of complete response, partial response or progressive disease. The table came from immunoSEQ multiplex PCR; TCRdb's copy has only in-frame clones and leaves some out. The sample contains tens of thousands of clones, around 77% of which appear only once. This entry comes from a study of PD-1 blockade in classical Hodgkin lymphoma. Whole-study results and caveats: Relapsed/refractory patients reportedly had the lowest baseline TCR diversity, below newly diagnosed patients, who were below healthy donors.

V lost 8 bases to trimming and J lost 0 bases, with 7 bases between them. The CDR3 is made up of 12 amino acids. The V gene's germline CDR1 is LNHDA and CDR2 SQIVND (reference sequence). The starting material was peripheral blood mononuclear cells (PBMCs), obtained before the second cycle of nivolumab. The gene calls are TRBV19 and TRBJ1-1; D ambiguous. The sequence was collected from a human donor with classical Hodgkin lymphoma. CDR3 loop: CASSRMNTEAFF. The CDR3 region has the DNA TGTGCCAGTTCGAGGATGAACACTGAAGCTTTCTTT.